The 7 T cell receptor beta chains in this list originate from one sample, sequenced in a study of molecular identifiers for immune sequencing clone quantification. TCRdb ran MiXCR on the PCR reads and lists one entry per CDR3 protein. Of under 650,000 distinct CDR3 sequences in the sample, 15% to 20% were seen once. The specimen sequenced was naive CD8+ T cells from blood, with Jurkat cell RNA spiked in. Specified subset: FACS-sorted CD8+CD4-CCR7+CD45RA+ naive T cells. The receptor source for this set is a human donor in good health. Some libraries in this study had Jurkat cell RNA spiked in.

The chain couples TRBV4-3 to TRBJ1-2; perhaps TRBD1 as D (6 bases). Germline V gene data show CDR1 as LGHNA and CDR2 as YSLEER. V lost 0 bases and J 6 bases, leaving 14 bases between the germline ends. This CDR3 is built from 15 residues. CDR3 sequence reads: CASSQDPGVGDGYTF. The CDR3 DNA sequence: TGCGCCAGCAGCCAAGATCCAGGGGTCGGCGATGGCTACACCTTC.

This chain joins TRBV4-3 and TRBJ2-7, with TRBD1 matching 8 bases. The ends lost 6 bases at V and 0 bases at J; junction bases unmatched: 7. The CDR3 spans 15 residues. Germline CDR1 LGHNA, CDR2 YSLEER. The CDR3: CASRPDRGLSYEQYF. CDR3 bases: TGCGCCAGCAGACCCGACAGGGGCCTCTCCTACGAGCAGTACTTC.

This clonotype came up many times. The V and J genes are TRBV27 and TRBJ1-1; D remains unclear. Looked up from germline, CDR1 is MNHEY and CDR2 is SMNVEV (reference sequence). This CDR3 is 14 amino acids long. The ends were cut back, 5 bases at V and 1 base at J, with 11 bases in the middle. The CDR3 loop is CASSPEIWNTEAFF. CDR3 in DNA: TGTGCCAGCAGTCCAGAAATATGGAACACTGAAGCTTTCTTT.

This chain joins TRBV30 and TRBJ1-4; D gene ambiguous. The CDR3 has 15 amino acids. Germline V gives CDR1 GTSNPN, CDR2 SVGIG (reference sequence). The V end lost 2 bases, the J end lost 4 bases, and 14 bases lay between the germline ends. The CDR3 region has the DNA TGTGCCTGGAGTTTGCCGGGGAGATTTAATGAAAAACTGTTTTTT. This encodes CAWSLPGRFNEKLFF. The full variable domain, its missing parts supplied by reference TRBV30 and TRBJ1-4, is SQTIHQWPATLVQPVGSPLSLECTVEGTSNPNLYWYRQAAGRGLQLLFYSVGIGQISSEVPQNLSASRPQDRQFILSSKKLLLSDSGFYLCAWSLPGRFNEKLFFGSGTQLSVL.

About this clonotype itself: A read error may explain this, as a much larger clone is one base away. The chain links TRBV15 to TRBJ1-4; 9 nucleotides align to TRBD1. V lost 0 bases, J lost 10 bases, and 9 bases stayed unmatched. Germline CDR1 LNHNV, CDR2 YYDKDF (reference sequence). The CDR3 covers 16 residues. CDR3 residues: CATSRDSTGGRGKLFF. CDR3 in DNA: TGTGCCACCAGCAGAGACTCGACAGGGGGTAGGGGAAAACTGTTTTTT.

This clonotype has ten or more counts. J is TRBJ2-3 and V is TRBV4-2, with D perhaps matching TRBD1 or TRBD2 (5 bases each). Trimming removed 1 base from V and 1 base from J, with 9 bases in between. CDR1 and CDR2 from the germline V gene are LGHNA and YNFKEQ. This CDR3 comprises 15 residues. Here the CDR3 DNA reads TGTGCCAGCAGCCAAGTATCGGGGCGCACAGATACGCAGTATTTT. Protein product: CASSQVSGRTDTQYF.

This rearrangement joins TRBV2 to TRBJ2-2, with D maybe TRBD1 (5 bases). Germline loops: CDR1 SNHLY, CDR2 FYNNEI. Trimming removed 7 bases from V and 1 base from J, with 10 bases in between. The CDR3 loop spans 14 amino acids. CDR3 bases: TGTGCCAGCAATGGGGCCCTGAACACCGGGGAGCTGTTTTTT. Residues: CASNGALNTGELFF. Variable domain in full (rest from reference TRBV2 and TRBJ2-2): EPEVTQTPSHQVTQMGQEVILRCVPISNHLYFYWYRQILGQKVEFLVSFYNNEISEKSEIFDDQFSVERPDGSNFTLKIRSTKLEDSAMYFCASNGALNTGELFFGEGSRLTVL.